The clone carrying this T cell receptor (beta chain) was seen a handful of times. The data were taken from a study of blood T cell repertoires in COVID-19. Whole-study context: There were acute and convalescent COVID-19 samples, and they came from the United States, Italy and Spain. Sample material is recorded as cDNA or gDNA derived from T cells, B-cell-depleted T cells, or PBMCs.

Methods used by the authors: Amplified reference gene primers provided the basis for estimating nucleated cell counts. Sequencing used immunoSEQ multiplex PCR; TCRdb keeps in-frame clones, though not all of them. V and J calls plus clone size are reproduced from that table; the DNA served to infer D and trimming. The sample carries about 260,000 clones, just under 90% recorded once. V was pared by 7 bases and J by 0 bases, with 9 bases between. The CDR3 contains 13 residues. The germline CDR1 and CDR2 sequences are MNHEY and SVGAGI. The gene calls are TRBV6-5 and TRBJ1-1, with D possibly being TRBD1 (5 bases). This receptor was identified in a woman between 40 and 55 years old with acute or convalescent COVID-19. Sequencing was carried out using peripheral blood. The CDR3 loop is CASMGLLNTEAFF. CDR3 DNA sequence: TGTGCCAGCATGGGACTGCTGAACACTGAAGCTTTCTTT.